These T cell receptor beta chains were read from a single sample in a study of cytomegalovirus exposure and HLA in healthy donors. Here immunoSEQ multiplex PCR was the method, and the copy in TCRdb shows in-frame clones only, minus some. The sample lists roughly 60,000 clones; 90% to 96% were seen once. The sample was PBMCs. The receptors stem from a man younger than 30 in good health and CMV-seronegative. The CDR3 runs from the conserved cysteine through the conserved F or W. Fields, in order: D gene, J gene, CDR3 length, V gene, clone size, CDR3 protein, CDR3 DNA. A D gene is named only where the DNA matches it firmly. Clone size, where shown, is once, few, many, or a class for clones that have expanded.

D gene: -; J gene: TRBJ1-5; CDR3 length: 13; V gene: TRBV27; clone size: -; CDR3 protein: CASSNGIHQPQHF; CDR3 DNA: TGTGCCAGCAGTAACGGGATTCATCAGCCCCAGCATTTT
D gene: TRBD2; J gene: TRBJ2-5; CDR3 length: 14; V gene: TRBV2; clone size: -; CDR3 protein: CASSEVLGGETQYF; CDR3 DNA: TGTGCCAGCAGTGAAGTCCTGGGGGGGGAGACCCAGTACTTC
D gene: TRBD1; J gene: TRBJ1-1; CDR3 length: 16; V gene: TRBV13; clone size: -; CDR3 protein: CASSFWDRRGNTEAFF; CDR3 DNA: TGTGCCAGCAGCTTCTGGGACAGGCGGGGGAACACTGAAGCTTTCTTT
D gene: TRBD2; J gene: TRBJ2-2; CDR3 length: 15; V gene: TRBV11-2; clone size: -; CDR3 protein: CASSLELAGAGELFF; CDR3 DNA: TGTGCCAGCAGCTTAGAACTAGCGGGAGCCGGGGAGCTGTTTTTT
D gene: -; J gene: TRBJ1-1; CDR3 length: 13; V gene: TRBV5-5; clone size: once; CDR3 protein: CASSSQGNTEAFF; CDR3 DNA: TGTGCCAGCAGCTCTCAGGGGAACACTGAAGCTTTCTTT
D gene: -; J gene: TRBJ2-5; CDR3 length: 14; V gene: TRBV30; clone size: -; CDR3 protein: CAWSVGQLQETQYF; CDR3 DNA: TGTGCCTGGAGTGTTGGACAGCTTCAAGAGACCCAGTACTTC
D gene: TRBD2; J gene: TRBJ2-1; CDR3 length: 15; V gene: TRBV9; clone size: -; CDR3 protein: CASSGSGEFYNEQFF; CDR3 DNA: TGTGCCAGCAGCGGCAGCGGGGAATTCTACAATGAGCAGTTCTTC
D gene: TRBD1; J gene: TRBJ2-1; CDR3 length: 15; V gene: TRBV18; clone size: -; CDR3 protein: CASSPPSQGASEQFF; CDR3 DNA: TGTGCCAGCTCACCACCATCGCAGGGGGCGAGTGAGCAGTTCTTC
D gene: TRBD1; J gene: TRBJ1-3; CDR3 length: 13; V gene: TRBV7-9; clone size: -; CDR3 protein: CASSEGQGNTIYF; CDR3 DNA: TGTGCCAGCAGCGAAGGACAGGGTAACACCATATATTTT
D gene: -; J gene: TRBJ2-1; CDR3 length: 14; V gene: TRBV21-1; clone size: -; CDR3 protein: CASSKVLAISYEFF; CDR3 DNA: TGTGCCAGCAGCAAAGTACTAGCCATATCTTACGAGTTCTTC
D gene: TRBD2; J gene: TRBJ2-7; CDR3 length: 15; V gene: TRBV5-1; clone size: medium-sized; CDR3 protein: CASSDRTSGNYEQYF; CDR3 DNA: TGCGCCAGCAGCGACCGGACTAGCGGGAACTACGAGCAGTACTTC
D gene: -; J gene: TRBJ2-1; CDR3 length: 15; V gene: TRBV9; clone size: -; CDR3 protein: CASSPRDGSYNEQFF; CDR3 DNA: TGTGCCAGCAGCCCTAGAGATGGGTCCTACAATGAGCAGTTCTTC
D gene: -; J gene: TRBJ2-5; CDR3 length: 12; V gene: TRBV2; clone size: -; CDR3 protein: CASSPQGETQYF; CDR3 DNA: TGTGCCAGCAGCCCCCAGGGGGAGACCCAGTACTTC
D gene: TRBD1; J gene: TRBJ2-1; CDR3 length: 15; V gene: TRBV19; clone size: -; CDR3 protein: CASSIGQGIYNEQFF; CDR3 DNA: TGTGCCAGTAGTATAGGACAGGGGATTTACAATGAGCAGTTCTTC
D gene: TRBD1; J gene: TRBJ1-2; CDR3 length: 18; V gene: TRBV7-9; clone size: -; CDR3 protein: CASSFFTIGQEKVYGYTF; CDR3 DNA: TGTGCCAGCAGCTTTTTCACTATAGGACAGGAGAAAGTCTATGGCTACACCTTC
D gene: TRBD2; J gene: TRBJ2-1; CDR3 length: 14; V gene: TRBV29-1; clone size: -; CDR3 protein: CSVELASYDGEQFF; CDR3 DNA: TGCAGCGTCGAACTAGCGTCTTATGACGGAGAGCAGTTCTTC
D gene: -; J gene: TRBJ2-2; CDR3 length: 14; V gene: TRBV14; clone size: -; CDR3 protein: CASSQAGYTGELFF; CDR3 DNA: TGTGCCAGCAGCCAAGCTGGCTACACCGGGGAGCTGTTTTTT
D gene: TRBD2; J gene: TRBJ2-2; CDR3 length: 16; V gene: TRBV27; clone size: -; CDR3 protein: CASSSRLAGGSGELFF; CDR3 DNA: TGTGCCAGCAGTTCCCGACTAGCGGGAGGGTCCGGGGAGCTGTTTTTT
D gene: TRBD1; J gene: TRBJ2-3; CDR3 length: 14; V gene: TRBV28; clone size: -; CDR3 protein: CASNRDRVTDTQYF; CDR3 DNA: TGTGCCAGCAACCGGGACAGGGTGACAGATACGCAGTATTTT
D gene: TRBD1; J gene: TRBJ2-7; CDR3 length: 15; V gene: TRBV28; clone size: -; CDR3 protein: CASRNTGAKSYEQYF; CDR3 DNA: TGTGCCAGCAGGAATACAGGGGCTAAATCCTACGAGCAGTACTTC
D gene: -; J gene: TRBJ1-2; CDR3 length: 14; V gene: TRBV6-1; clone size: -; CDR3 protein: CASSEGVGDYGYTF; CDR3 DNA: TGTGCCAGCAGTGAAGGCGTAGGGGATTATGGCTACACCTTC
D gene: -; J gene: TRBJ1-2; CDR3 length: 14; V gene: TRBV7-2; clone size: -; CDR3 protein: CASSTPSGVYGYTF; CDR3 DNA: TGTGCCAGCAGCACCCCGTCGGGGGTCTATGGCTACACCTTC
D gene: -; J gene: TRBJ2-1; CDR3 length: 13; V gene: TRBV18; clone size: -; CDR3 protein: CASSRGGDNEQFF; CDR3 DNA: TGTGCCAGCTCACGCGGAGGGGACAATGAGCAGTTCTTC
D gene: -; J gene: TRBJ2-1; CDR3 length: 15; V gene: TRBV10-3; clone size: -; CDR3 protein: CAISEFRDLYNEQFF; CDR3 DNA: TGTGCCATCAGTGAGTTCAGGGATTTATACAATGAGCAGTTCTTC
D gene: TRBD1; J gene: TRBJ1-4; CDR3 length: 13; V gene: TRBV9; clone size: -; CDR3 protein: CASRGTGDEKLFF; CDR3 DNA: TGTGCCAGCAGGGGGACAGGCGATGAAAAACTGTTTTTT
D gene: TRBD1; J gene: TRBJ2-1; CDR3 length: 14; V gene: TRBV27; clone size: -; CDR3 protein: CASRGQGIYNEQFF; CDR3 DNA: TGTGCCAGCAGGGGACAGGGGATTTACAATGAGCAGTTCTTC
D gene: TRBD1; J gene: TRBJ2-7; CDR3 length: 15; V gene: TRBV11-2; clone size: -; CDR3 protein: CASSVGQGYSYEQYF; CDR3 DNA: TGTGCCAGCAGCGTCGGACAGGGTTACTCCTACGAGCAGTACTTC
D gene: TRBD2; J gene: TRBJ2-3; CDR3 length: 15; V gene: TRBV5-4; clone size: once; CDR3 protein: CASRTGTSGTDTQYF; CDR3 DNA: TGTGCCAGCAGAACCGGGACTAGCGGCACAGATACGCAGTATTTT
D gene: -; J gene: TRBJ2-2; CDR3 length: 18; V gene: TRBV19; clone size: once; CDR3 protein: CASSLAPGLIPNTGELFF; CDR3 DNA: TGTGCCAGTAGTCTCGCCCCGGGTCTAATTCCTAACACCGGGGAGCTGTTTTTT
D gene: TRBD2; J gene: TRBJ2-1; CDR3 length: 15; V gene: TRBV7-8; clone size: -; CDR3 protein: CASRRAGGPISEQFF; CDR3 DNA: TGTGCCAGCAGGCGAGCGGGAGGGCCAATCTCTGAGCAGTTCTTC
D gene: -; J gene: TRBJ1-5; CDR3 length: 13; V gene: TRBV30; clone size: -; CDR3 protein: CAWSEGNEQPQHF; CDR3 DNA: TGTGCCTGGAGTGAGGGGAACGAGCAGCCCCAGCATTTT
D gene: -; J gene: TRBJ2-5; CDR3 length: 14; V gene: TRBV10-1; clone size: -; CDR3 protein: CASSEGLGTETQYF; CDR3 DNA: TGCGCCAGCAGTGAGGGACTGGGAACGGAGACCCAGTACTTC
D gene: TRBD2; J gene: TRBJ2-5; CDR3 length: 17; V gene: TRBV11-2; clone size: -; CDR3 protein: CASSRRTSGSREETQYF; CDR3 DNA: TGTGCCAGCAGCCGGAGGACTAGCGGGAGTAGAGAAGAGACCCAGTACTTC
D gene: TRBD1; J gene: TRBJ2-2; CDR3 length: 15; V gene: TRBV6-1; clone size: once; CDR3 protein: CASKGRTGETGELFF; CDR3 DNA: TGTGCCAGCAAGGGGAGGACAGGGGAAACCGGGGAGCTGTTTTTT
D gene: -; J gene: TRBJ1-2; CDR3 length: 16; V gene: TRBV4-1; clone size: once; CDR3 protein: CASSQEETEANYGYTF; CDR3 DNA: TGCGCCAGCAGCCAAGAGGAGACTGAAGCTAACTATGGCTACACCTTC
D gene: TRBD2; J gene: TRBJ2-1; CDR3 length: 15; V gene: TRBV9; clone size: once; CDR3 protein: CASSPGGDYWNEQFF; CDR3 DNA: TGTGCCAGCAGCCCTGGAGGGGACTATTGGAATGAGCAGTTCTTC
D gene: -; J gene: TRBJ2-2; CDR3 length: 15; V gene: TRBV9; clone size: -; CDR3 protein: CASSVGLEHTGELFF; CDR3 DNA: TGTGCCAGCAGCGTAGGACTGGAACACACCGGGGAGCTGTTTTTT
D gene: -; J gene: TRBJ1-5; CDR3 length: 12; V gene: TRBV5-6; clone size: once; CDR3 protein: CASSLQGQPQHF; CDR3 DNA: TGTGCCAGCAGCTTACAGGGACAGCCCCAGCATTTT
D gene: TRBD1; J gene: TRBJ2-1; CDR3 length: 15; V gene: TRBV11-1; clone size: -; CDR3 protein: CASSSLAGGGNEQFF; CDR3 DNA: TGTGCCAGCAGCTCATTGGCAGGGGGCGGAAATGAGCAGTTCTTC
D gene: -; J gene: TRBJ2-2; CDR3 length: 12; V gene: TRBV10-3; clone size: -; CDR3 protein: CAISSDSGELFF; CDR3 DNA: TGTGCCATCAGTTCGGACTCCGGGGAGCTGTTTTTT